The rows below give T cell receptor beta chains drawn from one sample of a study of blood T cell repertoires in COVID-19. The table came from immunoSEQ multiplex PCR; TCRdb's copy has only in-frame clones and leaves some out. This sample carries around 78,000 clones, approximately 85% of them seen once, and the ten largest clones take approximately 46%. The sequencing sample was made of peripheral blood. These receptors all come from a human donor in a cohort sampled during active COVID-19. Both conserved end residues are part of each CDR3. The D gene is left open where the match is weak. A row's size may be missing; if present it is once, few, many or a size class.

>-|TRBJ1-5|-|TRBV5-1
CASSLDSAGSQPQHF
TGCGCCAGCAGCTTGGATTCGGCAGGTAGTCAGCCCCAGCATTTT
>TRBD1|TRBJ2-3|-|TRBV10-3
CAIRETGVRGDTQYF
TGTGCCATCAGGGAGACAGGGGTACGCGGAGATACGCAGTATTTT
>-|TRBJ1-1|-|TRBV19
CASSTEVQLNTEAFF
TGTGCCAGTAGTACGGAGGTACAATTGAACACTGAAGCTTTCTTT
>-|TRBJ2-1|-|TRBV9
CASSVRSDEQFF
TGTGCCAGCAGCGTACGTAGCGATGAGCAGTTCTTC
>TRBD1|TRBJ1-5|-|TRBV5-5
CASSLNRGNNQPQHF
TGTGCCAGCAGCTTAAACAGGGGGAACAATCAGCCCCAGCATTTT
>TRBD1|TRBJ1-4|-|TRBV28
CASVGQGIEKLFF
TGTGCCAGCGTGGGACAGGGGATTGAAAAACTGTTTTTT
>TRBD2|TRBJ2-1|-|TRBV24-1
CATSDRAGGTYNEQFF
TGTGCCACCAGTGACCGGGCGGGAGGGACCTACAATGAGCAGTTCTTC
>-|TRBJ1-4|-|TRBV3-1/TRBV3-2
CASSRREATNEKLFF
TGTGCCAGCAGCCGTAGAGAGGCAACTAATGAAAAACTGTTTTTT
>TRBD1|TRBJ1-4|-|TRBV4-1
CASSATGSYMRLFF
TGCGCCAGCAGCGCGACAGGGTCGTATATGAGACTGTTTTTT
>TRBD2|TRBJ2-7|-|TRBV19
CASSIGRETTYEQYF
TGTGCCAGTAGTATCGGGCGGGAGACAACCTACGAGCAGTACTTC
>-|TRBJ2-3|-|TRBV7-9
CASSSGELYTDTQYF
TGTGCCAGCAGCTCTGGGGAGTTATACACAGATACGCAGTATTTT
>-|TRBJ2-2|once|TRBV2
CASSEEGGRTGELFF
TGTGCCAGCAGTGAAGAGGGGGGGCGGACCGGGGAGCTGTTTTTT
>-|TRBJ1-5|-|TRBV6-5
CASETAISNQPQHF
TGTGCCAGCGAGACAGCTATCAGCAATCAGCCCCAGCATTTT
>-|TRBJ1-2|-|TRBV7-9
CASSSRVGYGYTF
TGTGCCAGCAGCTCCCGGGTCGGCTATGGCTACACCTTC
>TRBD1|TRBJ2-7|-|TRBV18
CASSPQGADEQYF
TGTGCCAGCTCACCACAGGGGGCCGACGAGCAGTACTTC
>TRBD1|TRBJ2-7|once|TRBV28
CATEQGLSYEQYF
TGTGCCACAGAACAGGGGTTGTCCTACGAGCAGTACTTC
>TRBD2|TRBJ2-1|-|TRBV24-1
CATSGAQREVLNEQFF
TGTGCCACCAGTGGGGCCCAGCGGGAAGTACTCAATGAGCAGTTCTTC
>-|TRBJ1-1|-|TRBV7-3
CASSSREETEAFF
TGTGCCAGCAGCTCTAGGGAGGAAACTGAAGCTTTCTTT
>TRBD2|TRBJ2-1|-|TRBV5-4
CASSAQTSGQFSEQFF
TGTGCCAGCAGCGCCCAGACTAGCGGCCAGTTTTCTGAGCAGTTCTTC
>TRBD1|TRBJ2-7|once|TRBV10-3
CAISDSMGQSYEQYF
TGTGCCATCAGCGACTCAATGGGACAGTCCTACGAGCAGTACTTC
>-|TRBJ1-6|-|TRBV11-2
CASSERGQKNSPLHF
TGTGCCAGCAGTGAGAGAGGACAAAAAAATTCACCCCTCCACTTT
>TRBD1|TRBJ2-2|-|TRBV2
CASRDRVNTGELFF
TGTGCCAGCCGAGACAGGGTGAACACCGGGGAGCTGTTTTTT
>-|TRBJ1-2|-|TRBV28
CASSLDPGGYTF
TGTGCCAGCAGTTTAGATCCAGGTGGCTACACCTTC